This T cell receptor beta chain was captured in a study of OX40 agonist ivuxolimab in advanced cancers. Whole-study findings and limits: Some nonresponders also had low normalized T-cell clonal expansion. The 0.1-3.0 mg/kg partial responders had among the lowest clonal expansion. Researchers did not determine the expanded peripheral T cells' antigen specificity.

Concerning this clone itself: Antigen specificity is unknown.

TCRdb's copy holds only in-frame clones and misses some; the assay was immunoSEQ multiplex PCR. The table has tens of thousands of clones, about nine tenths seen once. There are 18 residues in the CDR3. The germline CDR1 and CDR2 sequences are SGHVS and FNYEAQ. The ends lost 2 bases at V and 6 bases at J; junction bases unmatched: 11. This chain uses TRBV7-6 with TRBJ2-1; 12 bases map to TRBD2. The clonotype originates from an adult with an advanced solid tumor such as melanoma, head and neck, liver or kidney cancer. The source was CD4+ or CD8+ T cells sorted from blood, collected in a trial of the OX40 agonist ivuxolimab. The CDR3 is CASSLRGLAGGPRNEQFF. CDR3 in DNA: TGTGCCAGCAGCTTAAGGGGGCTAGCGGGAGGGCCCCGCAATGAGCAGTTCTTC.